A selection of T cell receptor beta chains follows, all from one sample in a study of identical twins. Each CDR3 protein gets one entry after TCRdb re-called the 5' RACE reads with MiXCR. The table lists around 230,000 distinct CDR3 sequences, approximately 5.9% of them singletons, with roughly 15% in the top ten. This sample was shared with a second study, whose subject was T cells expressing NK-cell markers.

The sample was CD8+ T cells sorted from blood. The receptor set was obtained from a woman between 18 and 30 years old in good health. Both conserved end residues are part of each CDR3. The D gene is left open where the match is weak. The size entry is marked missing in some rows and otherwise reads once, few, many or a size class.

j_call | d_call | clone_size | v_call | cdr3_nt | cdr3_aa
TRBJ2-2 | NA | few | TRBV5-1 | TGCGCCAGCAGCTTGGGGGGGACCACCGGGGAGCTGTTTTTT | CASSLGGTTGELFF
TRBJ2-1 | NA | NA | TRBV10-2 | TGCGCCAGCAGTGAGTCGTTTAGCAGCGATGAGCAGTTCTTC | CASSESFSSDEQFF
TRBJ2-1 | TRBD2 | NA | TRBV4-3 | TGCGCCAGCAGCCAAGATTCTAGCGGGGCTTGGGATGAGCAGTTCTTC | CASSQDSSGAWDEQFF
TRBJ2-1 | NA | NA | TRBV2 | TGTGCCAGCAGTGTGTCTAGCCTGGCGGATGAGCAGTTCTTC | CASSVSSLADEQFF
TRBJ2-7 | NA | few | TRBV11-2 | TGTGCCAGCACCGAGCGGATCTACGAGCAGTACTTC | CASTERIYEQYF
TRBJ2-1 | NA | many | TRBV4-3 | TGCGCCAGCGCAAGTATAGGTGGTGGGAAGGGCTACAATGAGCAGTTCTTC | CASASIGGGKGYNEQFF
TRBJ2-5 | NA | NA | TRBV20-1 | TGCAGTGCTACGGGGGGCCTTGGGGTGACCCAGTACTTC | CSATGGLGVTQYF
TRBJ2-7 | TRBD1 | few | TRBV27 | TGTGCCAGCAGTTTATCGCAGGGGGCCCACGAGCAGTACTTC | CASSLSQGAHEQYF
TRBJ2-7 | NA | many | TRBV20-1 | TGCAGTGCTAGGAAGTGGAAGTTGAGCTCCTACGAGCAGTACTTC | CSARKWKLSSYEQYF
TRBJ2-2 | NA | NA | TRBV9 | TGTGCCAGCAGCGCCAACAGGGCCCCCGGGGAGCTGTTTTTT | CASSANRAPGELFF
TRBJ1-1 | NA | NA | TRBV11-2 | TGTGCCAGCAGTGGCGACAGCGCTGAAGCTTTCTTT | CASSGDSAEAFF
TRBJ2-1 | TRBD2 | many | TRBV7-2 | TGTGCCAGCAGCTTAGTAGGCGGGGGTTTCTACAATGAGCAGTTCTTC | CASSLVGGGFYNEQFF
TRBJ1-2 | NA | many | TRBV27 | TGTGCCAGCAGTTTATCCCCGGGCGGGGGGGACTATGGCTACACCTTC | CASSLSPGGGDYGYTF
TRBJ2-1 | NA | NA | TRBV7-9 | TGTGCCAGCAGCTGGGATATGGGAATCCCCTACAATGAGCAGTTCTTC | CASSWDMGIPYNEQFF
TRBJ2-1 | TRBD2 | NA | TRBV7-9 | TGTGCCAGCAGCCCAGAAGCGGGGAGCTCCTACAATGAGCAGTTCTTC | CASSPEAGSSYNEQFF
TRBJ2-2 | NA | many | TRBV12-3/TRBV12-4 | TGTGCCAGCAGTTTAGGGAGCCGGGCTGAGAACACCGGGGAGCTGTTTTTT | CASSLGSRAENTGELFF
TRBJ2-7 | NA | NA | TRBV7-2 | TGTGCCAGCAGCCGAGGACAGTCCGAGCAGTACTTC | CASSRGQSEQYF
TRBJ2-7 | TRBD1 | NA | TRBV4-3 | TGCGCCAGCAGCCAGGGGTGGACAGGGGAGTCGAAGCAGTACTTC | CASSQGWTGESKQYF
TRBJ1-1 | TRBD1 | NA | TRBV6-4 | TGTGCCAGCAGCGACCCGAGCAGGGGGAGTACTGAAGCTTTCTTT | CASSDPSRGSTEAFF
TRBJ1-2 | NA | many | TRBV12-3/TRBV12-4 | TGTGCCAGCGCCAGTGGTCTCGGTGGCTACACCTTC | CASASGLGGYTF
TRBJ2-1 | NA | NA | TRBV7-9 | TGTGCCAGCAGCTTAGGGCTGAGGAATGAGCAGTTCTTC | CASSLGLRNEQFF
TRBJ1-2 | TRBD1 | NA | TRBV2 | TGTGCCAGCAGTGGTGTAGGGAGGACAGGGGCCGGCTACACCTTC | CASSGVGRTGAGYTF
TRBJ2-3 | TRBD1 | few | TRBV27 | TGTGCCAGCAGTCCCCGACAGGGGAGAAACGCAGATACGCAGTATTTT | CASSPRQGRNADTQYF
TRBJ1-1 | NA | many | TRBV6-1 | TGTGCCAGCATAGGGAGCGGGAACACTGAAGCTTTCTTT | CASIGSGNTEAFF
TRBJ2-1 | TRBD2 | many | TRBV20-1 | TGCAGTGCTAGAGGCGGGAGGTCGGTTGAGCAGTTCTTC | CSARGGRSVEQFF
TRBJ2-7 | TRBD1 | NA | TRBV15 | TGTGCCACCAGCAGAGATGGGACAGTAAAGCCCTACGAGCAGTACTTC | CATSRDGTVKPYEQYF
TRBJ1-2 | NA | NA | TRBV27 | TGTGCCAGCAGTCGGGACCCCTCCTGGCGGGACGGCTACACCTTC | CASSRDPSWRDGYTF
TRBJ2-1 | NA | few | TRBV5-8 | TGTGCCAGCAGCTTACTAGCTACCCACAATGAGCAGTTCTTC | CASSLLATHNEQFF
TRBJ2-7 | TRBD1 | many | TRBV7-9 | TGTGCCAGCAGCGCCGGGACAGCCTACGAGCAGTACTTC | CASSAGTAYEQYF
TRBJ2-1 | NA | NA | TRBV13 | TGTGCCAGCAGCAGCTGGGGGGAGCGTTACAATGAGCAGTTCTTC | CASSSWGERYNEQFF
TRBJ2-3 | NA | many | TRBV6-1 | TGTGCCAGCGGTGTCGGGGGTATAGATACGCAGTATTTT | CASGVGGIDTQYF
TRBJ2-1 | NA | NA | TRBV27 | TGTGCCAGCAGTTGGGGACCCAGGGGAGGGAGTGAGCAGTTCTTC | CASSWGPRGGSEQFF
TRBJ2-3 | NA | NA | TRBV29-1 | TGCAGCGTTCGTGGGACAGATACGCAGTATTTT | CSVRGTDTQYF
TRBJ1-4 | TRBD1 | NA | TRBV5-1 | TGCGCCAGCAGCCTTACCGGGACAGGGGGGGAAAAACTGTTTTTT | CASSLTGTGGEKLFF
TRBJ2-1 | NA | few | TRBV12-3/TRBV12-4 | TGTGCCAGCAGTTTAAATATGGCGGAGGGGACCTCCTACAATGAGCAGTTCTTC | CASSLNMAEGTSYNEQFF
TRBJ1-5 | NA | many | TRBV27 | TGTGCCAGCAGTCAAGGGTTACGGAATCAGCCCCAGCATTTT | CASSQGLRNQPQHF